These 31 T cell receptor beta chains were sequenced from one sample in a study of T cell repertoires in aging, cancer and after chemotherapy. A mixed TRB-A/B primer pool amplified rearranged TRB by multiplex touch-down PCR. One entry per CDR3 protein, called by TCRdb with MiXCR from the multiplex PCR reads. Here the sample spans a few thousand distinct CDR3 sequences, about 24% being singletons. Peripheral blood genomic DNA, not sorted cells or RNA, was the template. Sequencing was performed on blood. All receptors derive from a human donor with a solid tumor.

By sample fraction, this clonotype is medium-sized. The chain links TRBV6-2 or TRBV6-3 to TRBJ2-3, with 8 bases aligning to TRBD1. The junction had 6 bases not matched to a gene; V was cut back by 6 bases and J by 1 base. The CDR3 extends over 15 amino acids. CDR1 and CDR2 from the germline V gene are MNHEY and SVGEGT. CDR3 sequence: CASSPQGAGTDTQYF. The DNA of the CDR3 is TGTGCCAGCAGCCCCCAGGGGGCGGGCACAGATACGCAGTATTTT.

Relative to its sample, this clonotype is medium-sized. The chain employs TRBV6-5 and TRBJ1-5, with TRBD1 as a possible D gene (5 bases). The CDR3 covers 15 residues. V lost 2 bases to trimming and J lost 1 base, with 9 bases between them. Germline V gene lookup returns CDR1 MNHEY and CDR2 SVGAGI. The CDR3: CASSYRGGSNQPQHF. The CDR3 DNA reads TGTGCCAGCAGTTACCGCGGGGGGAGCAATCAGCCCCAGCATTTT.

This clonotype is deemed medium-sized. The chain links TRBV30 to TRBJ1-5; no definite D call. Germline V lookup: CDR1 GTSNPN, CDR2 SVGIG (reference sequence). The length of the CDR3 is 14 residues. Trimming shortened V by 2 bases and J by 1 base, and 9 bases separated the two germline ends. In nucleotides, the CDR3 is TGTGCCTGGAGTACGGCGGCGAGCAATCAGCCCCAGCATTTT. Translation: CAWSTAASNQPQHF. Full variable domain (outside the CDR3, taken from reference TRBV30 and TRBJ1-5): SQTIHQWPATLVQPVGSPLSLECTVEGTSNPNLYWYRQAAGRGLQLLFYSVGIGQISSEVPQNLSASRPQDRQFILSSKKLLLSDSGFYLCAWSTAASNQPQHFGDGTRLSIL.

V gene TRBV20-1 combines with J gene TRBJ1-5; D perhaps matches TRBD1 (5 bases). The CDR3 sequence is 12 residues long. Per the germline V gene, CDR1 is DFQATT and CDR2 is SNEGSKA (reference sequence). V was pared by 6 bases and J by 5 bases, with 11 bases between. The CDR3 region has the DNA TGCAGTGCGGGGACGGGGGATCAGCCCCAGCATTTT. It is translated as CSAGTGDQPQHF.

V gene TRBV12-3 or TRBV12-4 combines with J gene TRBJ2-2, with 12 bases lining up with TRBD1. This CDR3 is 15 amino acids long. Unmatched junction bases numbered 5, after V lost 6 bases and J lost 6 bases. The CDR3 sequence: CASSSGTGGPGELFF. The CDR3 nucleotides are TGTGCCAGCAGCTCCGGGACAGGGGGCCCCGGGGAGCTGTTTTTT.

This clonotype is classed as medium-sized. The CDR3 sequence is CASSLDKSYYEQYF. CDR3 nucleotide sequence: TGTGCCAGCAGTCTGGACAAGTCCTACTACGAGCAGTACTTC. V gene TRBV5-4 combines with J gene TRBJ2-7; tentative D call: TRBD1 (5 bases). The CDR3 is 14 residues long. The ends were cut back, 5 bases at V and 3 bases at J, with 15 bases in the middle. Germline CDR1 SGHNT, CDR2 YYREEE (reference sequence).

In its sample, this clonotype ranks as medium-sized. The chain has TRBV30 and TRBJ1-4, with no clear D. The CDR3 spans 11 residues. Germline CDR1 and CDR2: GTSNPN and SVGIG (reference sequence). V lost 4 bases, J lost 8 bases, and 8 bases lay in between. The CDR3 reads CAWNRGEKLFF. Written as DNA, the CDR3 is TGTGCCTGGAACCGCGGAGAAAAACTGTTTTTT.

This clonotype was detected only a few times. This chain joins TRBV18 and TRBJ2-7; a weak D match, TRBD1 (6 bases). The CDR3 has 13 amino acids. The germline gives CDR1 KGHSH, CDR2 LQKENI. V gave up 8 bases and J gave up 5 bases, with 16 bases separating them. CDR3 residues: CASRLTGGDEQYF. The CDR3 nucleotides read TGTGCCAGCCGATTGACAGGAGGTGACGAGCAGTACTTC.

V usage is TRBV20-1 and J usage is TRBJ2-3, with 8 bases matching TRBD2. The V gene end was trimmed by 3 bases and the J gene end by 4 bases; junction bases not matched to a gene: 9. The length of the CDR3 is 15 residues. Germline assignment: CDR1 DFQATT and CDR2 SNEGSKA (reference sequence). This chain's CDR3 is CSASDSGDPADTQYF. DNA for the CDR3: TGCAGTGCTAGTGATAGCGGGGATCCCGCAGATACGCAGTATTTT.

The J gene is TRBJ2-5, the V gene TRBV11-1; 16 bases align to TRBD2. Losses at the gene ends were 5 bases for V and 2 bases for J; bases not matched to a gene: 2. The CDR3 runs 16 residues. Germline values: CDR1 SGHAT, CDR2 FQDESV (reference sequence). CDR3 nucleotides: TGTGCCAGCAGCATGGGACTAGCGGGGGGGCAAGAGACCCAGTACTTC. Translation gives CASSMGLAGGQETQYF.

Within the sample, this clonotype is medium-sized (0.01 to 0.1%). V gene TRBV19 combines with J gene TRBJ1-1; tentatively, D is TRBD1 (6 bases). The germline gives CDR1 LNHDA, CDR2 SQIVND (reference sequence). V lost 4 bases and J 0 bases, leaving 15 bases between the germline ends. The CDR3 length is 16 residues. Written as DNA, the CDR3 is TGTGCCAGTAGTAAACGGGGCAGGGGATTGAACACTGAAGCTTTCTTT. Translated, it gives CASSKRGRGLNTEAFF.

The rearrangement joins TRBV6-4 to TRBJ2-3, with 10 bases identical to TRBD2. J lost 2 bases, V lost 0 bases, and 5 bases had no gene match. CDR3 length equals 17 residues. Looked up from germline, CDR1 is MRHNA and CDR2 is SNTAGT. This CDR3 reads CASSDSLAGLYTDTQYF. The CDR3 bases are TGTGCCAGCAGTGACTCACTAGCGGGGCTCTACACAGATACGCAGTATTTT.

The sample holds a few counts of this clonotype. CDR3 in amino acids: CASQREEGTDTQYF. The CDR3 nucleotides are TGTGCCAGCCAGAGGGAGGAGGGTACAGATACGCAGTATTTT. The chain links TRBV12-3 or TRBV12-4 to TRBJ2-3; D may be TRBD2 (6 bases). V was trimmed by 8 bases and J by 3 bases, leaving 15 bases between them. The CDR3 covers 14 residues.

A few counts support this clonotype. V gene TRBV12-3 or TRBV12-4 combines with J gene TRBJ1-1; D is possibly TRBD1 (6 bases). CDR3 size: 15 residues. V lost 4 bases and J 8 bases, leaving 20 bases between the germline ends. CDR3 nucleotide sequence: TGTGCCAGCAGTTGGATGGTCCTGGGCAGGGGAGAAGCTTTCTTT. This codes for CASSWMVLGRGEAFF.

Sample share makes this clonotype medium-sized. This rearrangement joins TRBV10-2 to TRBJ1-1; perhaps TRBD1 as D (5 bases). Per the germline V gene, CDR1 is WSHSY and CDR2 is SAAADI. CDR3 length: 13 residues. The V end lost 6 bases, the J end lost 0 bases, and 8 bases lay between the germline ends. This CDR3 reads CASRLTVNTEAFF. The CDR3 DNA sequence: TGCGCCAGCAGGTTGACAGTGAACACTGAAGCTTTCTTT.

The V call is TRBV20-1, the J call TRBJ1-5, with a possible D match to TRBD1 (5 bases). The germline CDR1 and CDR2 sequences are DFQATT and SNEGSKA (reference sequence). V was shortened by 5 bases and J by 0 bases, with 17 bases between the two germline ends. The CDR3 loop spans 16 amino acids. The CDR3 loop reads CSAGPPPGISNQPQHF. In nucleotides, the CDR3 is TGCAGTGCTGGCCCCCCCCCAGGGATTAGCAATCAGCCCCAGCATTTT.

A remark on this clonotype: A much larger clonotype is one base distant, so this may be a read error. The rearrangement links TRBV12-3 or TRBV12-4 to TRBJ2-2; D is unclear. V lost 3 bases and J lost 7, with 15 bases in between. The CDR3 length is 15 residues. CDR3 loop: CASSFATRTNGELFF. The CDR3 region has the DNA TGTGCCAGCAGTTTCGCAACAAGGACCAACGGGGAGCTGTTTTTT.

The chain recombines TRBV6-1 with TRBJ2-5; 16 nucleotides match TRBD2. Germline-derived CDR1 and CDR2 are MNHNS and SASEGT. The CDR3 runs to 17 residues. V lost 4 bases and J lost 2; bases outside the gene matches: 4. The CDR3 here is CASSVSGLAGGQETQYF. The CDR3 DNA reads as TGTGCCAGCAGTGTATCGGGACTAGCGGGGGGGCAAGAGACCCAGTACTTC.

This clonotype was seen only a few times. The rearrangement joins TRBV7-2 to TRBJ2-5; D is undetermined. V was shortened by 5 bases and J by 1 base, with 17 bases between the two germline ends. Per the germline V gene, CDR1 is SGHTA and CDR2 is FQGNSA. This CDR3 is 16 amino acids long. CDR3 sequence: CASSHPVGAFQETQYF. The CDR3 DNA reads TGTGCCAGCAGCCATCCGGTAGGAGCATTCCAAGAGACCCAGTACTTC.

By share, this clonotype ranks as large (0.1 to 1%). The genes are TRBV6-5 and TRBJ1-2, with a weak D call TRBD1 (5 bases). The germline V and J ends were trimmed by 6 bases and 3 bases, with 14 bases remaining between them. The CDR3 is made up of 14 amino acids. CDR1 is MNHEY and CDR2 is SVGAGI in the germline V gene. The CDR3, as DNA: TGTGCCAGCAGACTAGGGGAGCGCTACTATGGCTACACCTTC. Encoded protein: CASRLGERYYGYTF.

Remarks on this clonotype: It may be a read error: a sequence one base away is much more abundant. The chain joins TRBV13 to TRBJ2-1; a weak D match, TRBD2 (6 bases). The germline gives CDR1 PRHDT, CDR2 FYEKMQ (reference sequence). The CDR3 contains 14 residues. V shed 1 base and J shed 10 bases, with 14 bases lying between them. The CDR3 protein is CASSLVGRGGEQFF. CDR3 nucleotide sequence: TGTGCCAGCAGCTTAGTCGGGAGAGGAGGGGAGCAGTTCTTC.

V usage is TRBV10-2 and J usage is TRBJ1-2; D gene uncertain. The CDR3 is 13 amino acids. Germline V gene data show CDR1 as WSHSY and CDR2 as SAAADI. Trimming stripped 7 bases from V and 8 bases from J, with 17 bases between. The DNA of the CDR3 is TGCGCCAGCATCCCGGGCCCAGGAGGAGGCTACACCTTC. Translating it yields CASIPGPGGGYTF.

By share, this clonotype counts as medium-sized (0.01 to 0.1%). The CDR3 bases are TGTGCCAGCAGCGCGACCTCGGGGGGCCGGGGGACCCAGTACTTC. This encodes CASSATSGGRGTQYF. The chain joins TRBV27 to TRBJ2-5; the D gene is possibly TRBD2 (7 bases). V was trimmed by 6 bases and J by 7 bases, leaving 21 bases between them. The length of the CDR3 is 15 residues. Germline loops: CDR1 MNHEY, CDR2 SMNVEV (reference sequence).

By sample fraction, this clonotype is medium-sized. The V call is TRBV5-6, the J call TRBJ1-4; D gene ambiguous. The germline V gene encodes CDR1 SGHDT and CDR2 YYEEEE. The CDR3 has 13 residues. V lost 7 bases, J lost 8 bases, and 15 bases lay in between. The CDR3 protein is CASGREEREKLFF. DNA for the CDR3: TGTGCCAGCGGCCGGGAGGAGAGGGAAAAACTGTTTTTT.

This clonotype counts as large (0.1 to 1%). The chain couples TRBV6-1 to TRBJ2-5; 14 positions agree with TRBD2. Germline CDR1 reads MNHNS; CDR2 reads SASEGT. This CDR3 has 15 amino acids. V trimming: 4 bases; J trimming: 2 bases; junction bases outside the gene matches: 0. The CDR3 sequence is CASSGLAGGQETQYF. CDR3 DNA sequence: TGTGCCAGCAGTGGACTAGCGGGGGGGCAAGAGACCCAGTACTTC.

By share, this clonotype ranks as medium-sized (0.01 to 0.1%). This sequence joins TRBV5-5 and TRBJ1-4; D remains ambiguous. The V gene lost 1 base and the J gene lost 7 bases, with 8 bases spanning the gap. CDR1 is SGHKS and CDR2 is YYEKEE in the germline V gene (reference sequence). CDR3 length equals 13 residues. CDR3 nucleotide sequence: TGTGCCAGCAGCTTGCTCCCGGGTGAAAAACTGTTTTTT. It is translated as CASSLLPGEKLFF.

In this sample, this clonotype is medium-sized. This chain joins TRBV27 and TRBJ1-2, with no clear D. V was shortened by 2 bases and J by 4 bases, with 11 bases between the two germline ends. Germline CDR1 MNHEY, CDR2 SMNVEV (reference sequence). The CDR3 consists of 14 residues. In DNA form, the CDR3 reads TGTGCCAGCAGTTTAGGGGTGCAGCTCTATGGCTACACCTTC. Residues: CASSLGVQLYGYTF.

Concerning this clonotype: A much more abundant neighbour one base away suggests this may be a read error. The V gene is TRBV5-6, the J gene TRBJ1-4; D unclear. The CDR3 spans 13 residues. Trimming took 10 bases from V and 8 from J, leaving 18 bases between them. Germline V gives CDR1 SGHDT, CDR2 YYEEEE. CDR3 sequence reads: CAGGREEREKLFF. As DNA, the CDR3 is TGTGCCGGCGGCCGGGAGGAGAGGGAAAAACTGTTTTTT.

By proportion, this clonotype is medium-sized. The rearrangement links TRBV6-5 to TRBJ1-2; tentative D call: TRBD1 (5 bases). Germline V gene sequence: CDR1 MNHEY, CDR2 SVGAGI. The CDR3 sequence is 13 residues long. V was shortened by 6 bases and J by 6 bases, with 14 bases between the two germline ends. The CDR3 region is CASRGRRENGYTF. CDR3 coding DNA: TGTGCCAGCAGGGGACGGCGGGAAAATGGCTACACCTTC.

Within the sample, this clonotype is large. CDR3 sequence (DNA): TGTGCCAGCAGCTTCACCGGGGGGGCGACAGATACGCAGTATTTT. This sequence encodes CASSFTGGATDTQYF. This chain links TRBV6-5 with TRBJ2-3, with 8 bases that match TRBD2. The CDR3 has 15 amino acids. Germline values: CDR1 MNHEY, CDR2 SVGAGI. J was trimmed by 3 bases and V by 6 bases; bases with no gene match: 8.

This clonotype was seen just once. The chain joins TRBV10-3 to TRBJ1-4, with TRBD1 matching over 9 bases. In germline, CDR1 is ENHRY, CDR2 SYGVKD. CDR3 size: 15 residues. The junction had 4 bases not matched to a gene; V was cut back by 3 bases and J by 5 bases. CDR3 coding DNA: TGTGCCATCAGTGACCCGGGGACAGGGAATGAAAAACTGTTTTTT. Translating gives CAISDPGTGNEKLFF.